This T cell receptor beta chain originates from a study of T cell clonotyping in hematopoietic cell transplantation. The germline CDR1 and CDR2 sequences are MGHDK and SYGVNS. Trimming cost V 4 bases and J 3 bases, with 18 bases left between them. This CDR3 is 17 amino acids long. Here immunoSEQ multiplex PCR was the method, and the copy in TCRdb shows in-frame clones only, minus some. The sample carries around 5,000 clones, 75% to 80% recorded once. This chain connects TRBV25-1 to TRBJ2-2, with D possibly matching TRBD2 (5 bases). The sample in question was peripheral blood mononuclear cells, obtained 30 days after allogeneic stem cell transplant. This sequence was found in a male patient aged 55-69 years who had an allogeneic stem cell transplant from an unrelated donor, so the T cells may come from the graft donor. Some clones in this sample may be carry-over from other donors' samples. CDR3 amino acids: CASSGGDRSRYTGELFF. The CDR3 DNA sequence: TGTGCCAGCAGTGGGGGAGACCGATCCCGATACACCGGGGAGCTGTTTTTT.